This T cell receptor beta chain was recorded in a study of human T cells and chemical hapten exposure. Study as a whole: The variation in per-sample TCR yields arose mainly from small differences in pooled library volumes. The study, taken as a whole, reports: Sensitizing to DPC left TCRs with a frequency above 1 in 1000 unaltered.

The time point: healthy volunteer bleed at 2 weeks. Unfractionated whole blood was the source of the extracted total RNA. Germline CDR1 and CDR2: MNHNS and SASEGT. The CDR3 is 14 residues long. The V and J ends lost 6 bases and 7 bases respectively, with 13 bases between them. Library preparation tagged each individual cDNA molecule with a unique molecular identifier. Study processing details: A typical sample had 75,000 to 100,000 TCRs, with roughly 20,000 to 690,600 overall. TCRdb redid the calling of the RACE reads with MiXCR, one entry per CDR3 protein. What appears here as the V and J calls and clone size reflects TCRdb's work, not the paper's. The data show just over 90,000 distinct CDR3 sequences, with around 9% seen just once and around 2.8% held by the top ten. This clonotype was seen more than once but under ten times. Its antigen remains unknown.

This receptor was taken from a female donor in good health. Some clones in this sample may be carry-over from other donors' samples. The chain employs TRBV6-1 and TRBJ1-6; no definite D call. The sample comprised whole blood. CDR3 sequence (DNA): TGTGCCAGCAGGGAAAAAGTAGGGAATTCACCCCTCCACTTT. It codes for CASREKVGNSPLHF.